This T cell receptor beta chain was recorded in a study of blood T cell repertoires in COVID-19. Study overall: The study drew acute and convalescent COVID-19 samples from the United States, Italy and Spain.

In its sample, this clone was seen once. The CDR3 spans 14 residues. Germline CDR1 and CDR2: LNHDA and SQIVND (reference sequence). Trimming took 4 bases from V and 1 from J, leaving 10 bases between them. Sequencing used immunoSEQ multiplex PCR; TCRdb keeps in-frame clones, though not all of them. The sample holds some 150,000 clones, 83% seen once. The rearrangement uses TRBV19 and TRBJ1-2; TRBD1 is a possible D gene (6 bases). The sequenced sample was peripheral blood. The clonotype was recovered from a woman in her sixties with COVID-19, enrolled during active disease. In nucleotides, the CDR3 is TGTGCCAGTAGTACGCTACAGGGTAACTATGGCTACACCTTC. This translates into CASSTLQGNYGYTF.